These 9 T cell receptor beta chains originate from one sample sequenced in a study of T cells after yellow fever vaccination. From the 5' RACE reads, TCRdb called clonotypes with MiXCR, one entry per CDR3 protein. The sample records some 69,000 distinct CDR3 sequences, around 6.2% being singletons. Material: CD4+ T cells sorted from PBMCs, obtained around 15 days after the first yellow fever vaccination. These receptors were collected from a young man who received the YFV17D yellow fever vaccine.

Many counts were recorded for this clonotype. The chain uses TRBV7-2 and TRBJ2-2, with a possible D match to TRBD2 (6 bases). CDR1 is SGHTA and CDR2 is FQGNSA in the germline V gene. This CDR3 spans 17 amino acids. Trimming stripped 5 bases from V and 1 base from J, with 17 bases between. CDR3 coding DNA: TGTGCCAGCAGCCTACCTCGGGACTCCGGGAACACCGGGGAGCTGTTTTTT. This sequence encodes CASSLPRDSGNTGELFF.

In this sample, this clonotype turned up many times. The chain uses TRBV29-1 and TRBJ1-2, with 10 bases that match TRBD1. V was clipped by 6 bases and J by 3 bases; unmatched bases: 1. Germline V gene sequence: CDR1 SQVTM, CDR2 ANQGSEA. CDR3 size: 12 residues. CDR3 region: CSVGQGDYGYTF. CDR3 DNA: TGCAGCGTCGGACAGGGGGACTATGGCTACACCTTC.

This clonotype was found many times. This chain uses TRBV5-5 with TRBJ1-6; D unclear. From germline, CDR1 is SGHKS and CDR2 YYEKEE (reference sequence). The CDR3 is 17 residues long. V was trimmed by 1 base and J by 14 bases, leaving 25 bases between them. The CDR3 loop reads CASSLQPSRHPPPTLHF. As DNA, the CDR3 is TGTGCCAGCAGCTTGCAGCCCTCCAGGCATCCCCCTCCAACCCTCCACTTT.

This clonotype occurred many times. This chain links TRBV27 with TRBJ2-3; D gene uncertain. Germline CDR1 reads MNHEY; CDR2 reads SMNVEV (reference sequence). V gave up 6 bases and J gave up 2 bases, with 18 bases separating them. The CDR3 is made up of 16 amino acids. CDR3 amino acids: CASSQRLLVPTDTQYF. The CDR3 region has the DNA TGTGCCAGCAGCCAAAGATTGCTAGTGCCCACAGATACGCAGTATTTT.

Many counts were recorded for this clonotype. V usage is TRBV3-1 and J usage is TRBJ1-2; D not certain. The CDR3 is 15 residues long. The germline gives CDR1 LGHDT, CDR2 YNNKEL (reference sequence). V gave up 2 bases and J gave up 9 bases, with 19 bases separating them. CDR3 DNA sequence: TGTGCCAGCAGCCAAAGGGAGGCAGGCCGCGGGAGCTACACCTTC. Its translation: CASSQREAGRGSYTF.

In its sample, this clonotype was seen many times. V is TRBV3-1 and J is TRBJ2-1; D possibly corresponds to TRBD1 (7 bases). V gave up 3 bases and J gave up 4 bases, with 13 bases separating them. The CDR3 loop spans 15 amino acids. Germline CDR1 and CDR2: LGHDT and YNNKEL (reference sequence). The CDR3 DNA follows: TGTGCCAGCAGCCAGGGGACAGCGGGTTACAATGAGCAGTTCTTC. This gives the protein CASSQGTAGYNEQFF.

With respect to this clonotype: This may be a read error, as it is one base from a much larger clone. This chain joins TRBV20-1 and TRBJ1-2; 10 bases align to TRBD1. Germline CDR1 DFQATT, CDR2 SNEGSKA (reference sequence). This CDR3 spans 14 amino acids. With 6 bases clipped from V and 4 bases from J, the junction kept 8 bases outside the gene matches. The CDR3 DNA reads TGCAGTGCCCGGCCGGGGACAGGGGTCTATGGCTACACCTTC. This sequence encodes CSARPGTGVYGYTF.

This clonotype was recorded many times. The CDR3 DNA reads as TGTGCCAGCAGCTTAGAGACCGGGTTCCACTTTTGGGAGACCCAGTACTTC. Translated, it gives CASSLETGFHFWETQYF. The chain recombines TRBV11-2 with TRBJ2-5, with unresolved D. With 0 bases removed from V and 5 bases from J, the gap between germline ends came to 19 bases. The CDR3 loop spans 17 amino acids. In germline, CDR1 is SGHAT, CDR2 FQNNGV. Variable domain in full (rest from reference TRBV11-2 and TRBJ2-5): EAGVAQSPRYKIIEKRQSVAFWCNPISGHATLYWYQQILGQGPKLLIQFQNNGVVDDSQLPKDRFSAERLKGVDSTLKIQPAKLEDSAVYLCASSLETGFHFWETQYFGPGTRLLVL.

This clonotype was detected only a few times. V and J are TRBV28 and TRBJ1-5, with a tentative D call TRBD1 (5 bases). The CDR3 extends over 12 amino acids. From germline, CDR1 is MDHEN and CDR2 SYDVKM. V gave up 4 bases and J gave up 6 bases, with 7 bases separating them. CDR3 sequence: CASSWGTQPQHF. The DNA of the CDR3 is TGTGCCAGCAGTTGGGGGACTCAGCCCCAGCATTTT.